The next 15 T cell receptor beta chains were all read from a single sample in a study of T cell responses to AZD1222 COVID-19 vaccine. The protocol was immunoSEQ multiplex PCR, while the TCRdb copy is restricted to in-frame clones and leaves out a portion. Seen here are more than 95,000 clones, about 90% observed once, and the top ten hold around 20%. Sample: peripheral blood, taken on day 0 of AZD1222 vaccination. The receptor source for this set is an adult in good health.

This chain connects TRBV5-4 to TRBJ2-7, with 15 bases identical to TRBD2. This CDR3 is built from 18 residues. From germline, CDR1 is SGHNT and CDR2 YYREEE (reference sequence). V lost 4 bases, J lost 0 bases, and 8 bases stayed unmatched. The CDR3 sequence: CASSTGTSGGYSSYEQYF. The CDR3 DNA follows: TGTGCCAGCAGCACCGGGACTAGCGGGGGGTATAGCTCCTACGAGCAGTACTTC.

The rearrangement uses TRBV15 and TRBJ1-1; D not certain. Trimming took off 0 bases at V and 0 bases at J, with 2 bases between the two ends. Germline CDR1 is LNHNV and CDR2 is YYDKDF (reference sequence). The CDR3 runs to 13 residues. In DNA form, the CDR3 reads TGTGCCACCAGCAGAGATCTGAACACTGAAGCTTTCTTT. This sequence encodes CATSRDLNTEAFF.

The V gene is TRBV19, the J gene TRBJ2-7; possible D gene TRBD1, 6 bases. The length of the CDR3 is 18 residues. Trimming left V 8 bases short and J 4 bases short, with 30 bases between. CDR1 is LNHDA, CDR2 SQIVND, per germline (reference sequence). CDR3 bases: TGTGCCAGTTCCCCCGGGGCAGGGGCTACCCTACGGAAGTACGAGCAGTACTTC. Its protein product is CASSPGAGATLRKYEQYF.

The gene calls are TRBV30 and TRBJ2-7; D not resolved. The CDR3 contains 13 residues. V lost 8 bases, J lost 0 bases, and 14 bases lay in between. Germline V gene data show CDR1 as GTSNPN and CDR2 as SVGIG (reference sequence). The CDR3 loop reads CAGVRRGSYEQYF. Written as DNA, the CDR3 is TGTGCCGGGGTGAGGAGAGGCTCCTACGAGCAGTACTTC. The full variable domain, its missing parts supplied by reference TRBV30 and TRBJ2-7, is SQTIHQWPATLVQPVGSPLSLECTVEGTSNPNLYWYRQAAGRGLQLLFYSVGIGQISSEVPQNLSASRPQDRQFILSSKKLLLSDSGFYLCAGVRRGSYEQYFGPGTRLTVT.

Written as DNA, the CDR3 is TGCGCCAGCAGCTTGATAGGGGTTCCATCCACTGAAGCTTTCTTT. It encodes CASSLIGVPSTEAFF. This chain links TRBV5-1 with TRBJ1-1, with a tentative D call TRBD1 (5 bases). The CDR3 runs 15 residues. Germline V gives CDR1 SGHRS, CDR2 YFSETQ. The V end was cut by 1 base, the J end by 4 bases, with 14 bases between.

The genes are TRBV4-1 and TRBJ1-1; D is uncertain. The germline V gene has CDR1 MGHRA and CDR2 YSYEKL. CDR3 length equals 13 residues. Trimming took 1 base from V and 2 from J, leaving 5 bases between them. In DNA, the CDR3 is TGCGCCAGCAGCCAAGTTCATAACACTGAAGCTTTCTTT. Its protein is CASSQVHNTEAFF.

The genes are TRBV4-3 and TRBJ2-3; D might be TRBD2 (5 bases). The CDR3 spans 17 residues. The germline V and J ends were trimmed by 0 bases and 0 bases, with 13 bases remaining between them. From germline, CDR1 is LGHNA and CDR2 YSLEER. CDR3 residues: CASSQDRGSSSTDTQYF. DNA of the CDR3: TGCGCCAGCAGCCAAGATCGGGGTAGCAGTAGCACAGATACGCAGTATTTT.

This chain links TRBV29-1 with TRBJ2-1; 8 nucleotides align to TRBD2. Germline V lookup: CDR1 SQVTM, CDR2 ANQGSEA. J gave up 5 bases and V 2 bases, and 5 bases lay outside the gene matches. This CDR3 comprises 14 residues. The CDR3: CSVESVTSDNEQFF. As DNA, the CDR3 is TGCAGCGTTGAATCTGTGACTAGCGACAATGAGCAGTTCTTC.

V and J are TRBV5-1 and TRBJ1-5; D ambiguous. The germline V gene encodes CDR1 SGHRS and CDR2 YFSETQ. The CDR3 consists of 16 residues. The V end was cut by 2 bases, the J end by 2 bases, with 14 bases between. CDR3 sequence reads: CASSFGDGIGNQPQHF. The CDR3 DNA follows: TGCGCCAGCAGCTTTGGGGATGGGATAGGCAATCAGCCCCAGCATTTT.

In the case of this clone: Other DNA sequences of this sample code for an identical CDR3. This chain connects TRBV18 to TRBJ2-7, with 11 positions matching TRBD2. The germline gives CDR1 KGHSH, CDR2 LQKENI. This CDR3 is built from 15 residues. V was pared by 6 bases and J by 1 base, with 5 bases of the junction left unmatched. CDR3 region: CASSSTSGGSYEQYF. CDR3 nucleotides: TGTGCCAGCTCGTCTACTAGCGGGGGTTCCTACGAGCAGTACTTC. The full variable domain, in which reference TRBV18 and TRBJ2-7 provide the parts outside the CDR3, is NAGVMQNPRHLVRRRGQEARLRCSPMKGHSHVYWYRQLPEEGLKFMVYLQKENIIDESGMPKERFSAEFPKEGPSILRIQQVVRGDSAAYFCASSSTSGGSYEQYFGPGTRLTVT.

This clone was seen a few times. The chain links TRBV27 to TRBJ1-3; the D is unclear. The V gene's germline CDR1 is MNHEY and CDR2 SMNVEV (reference sequence). This CDR3 spans 14 amino acids. Trimming shortened V by 6 bases and J by 0 bases, and 9 bases separated the two germline ends. CDR3 in DNA: TGTGCCAGCAGACCCGCTACCTCTGGAAACACCATATATTTT. It codes for CASRPATSGNTIYF.

The gene calls are TRBV18 and TRBJ1-1, with 10 bases lining up with TRBD1. The V segment lost 6 bases and the J segment 5 bases; nucleotides outside the gene matches: 6. CDR3 length equals 14 residues. Looked up from germline, CDR1 is KGHSH and CDR2 is LQKENI. This chain's CDR3 is CASSWGDRGTEAFF. The CDR3 DNA is TGTGCCAGCTCGTGGGGGGACAGGGGAACTGAAGCTTTCTTT.

The genes are TRBV7-9 and TRBJ2-5; either TRBD1 or TRBD2 may fit D (6 bases each). The germline V gene encodes CDR1 SEHNR and CDR2 FQNEAQ (reference sequence). The V and J ends lost 3 bases and 7 bases respectively, with 18 bases between them. The CDR3 covers 15 residues. CDR3 amino acids: CASSFRDIRAGTQYF. In DNA, the CDR3 is TGTGCCAGCAGCTTCCGGGACATTAGAGCGGGGACCCAGTACTTC.

The rearrangement links TRBV2 to TRBJ2-1; no clear D. From germline, CDR1 is SNHLY and CDR2 FYNNEI. The length of the CDR3 is 11 residues. Trimming pared 8 bases from V and 7 bases from J, leaving 9 bases between. The CDR3 DNA is TGTGCCAGCGCCAAGTTAAATGAGCAGTTCTTC. Translated, it gives CASAKLNEQFF.

The chain links TRBV7-6 to TRBJ2-6; D call uncertain. CDR3 length: 15 residues. Trimming stripped 5 bases from V and 0 bases from J, with 8 bases between. Germline V gene sequence: CDR1 SGHVS, CDR2 FNYEAQ. The CDR3 region has the DNA TGTGCCAGCAGCGGTACAGTCTCTGGGGCCAACGTCCTGACTTTC. Translating it yields CASSGTVSGANVLTF.